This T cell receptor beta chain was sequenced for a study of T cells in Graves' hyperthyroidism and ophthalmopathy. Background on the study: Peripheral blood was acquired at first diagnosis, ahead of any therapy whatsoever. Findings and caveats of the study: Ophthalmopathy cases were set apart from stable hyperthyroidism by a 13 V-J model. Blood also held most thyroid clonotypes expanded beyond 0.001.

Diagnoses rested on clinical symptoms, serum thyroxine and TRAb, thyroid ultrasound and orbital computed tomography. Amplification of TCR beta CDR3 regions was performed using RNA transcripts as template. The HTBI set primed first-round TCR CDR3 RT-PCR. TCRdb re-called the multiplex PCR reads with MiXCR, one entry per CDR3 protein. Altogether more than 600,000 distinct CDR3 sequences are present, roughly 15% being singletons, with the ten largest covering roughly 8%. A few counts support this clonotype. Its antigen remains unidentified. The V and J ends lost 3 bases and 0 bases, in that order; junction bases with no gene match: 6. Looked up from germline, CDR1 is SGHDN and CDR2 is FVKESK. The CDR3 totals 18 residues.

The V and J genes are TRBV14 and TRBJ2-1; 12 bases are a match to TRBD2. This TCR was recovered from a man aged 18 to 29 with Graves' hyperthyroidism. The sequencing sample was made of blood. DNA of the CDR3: TGTGCCAGCAGCCAGGGACTAGCGGGTGCGAGCTCCTACAATGAGCAGTTCTTC. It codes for CASSQGLAGASSYNEQFF.